These 18 T cell receptor beta chains share one sample of origin, sequenced in a study of blood T cell repertoires in COVID-19. Profiling relied on immunoSEQ multiplex PCR, and the TCRdb table lists in-frame clones only, not all of them. The sample has some 100,000 clones, 70% to 90% seen once. Material for sequencing was PBMCs or T cells enriched from blood (not recorded which). These receptors originate from a woman in her forties or fifties who had recovered from COVID-19.

The genes are TRBV6-4 and TRBJ2-1; 7 bases are a match to TRBD1. Germline trimming cut 5 bases from V and 3 bases from J; bases unmatched to any gene: 1. The CDR3 runs to 13 residues. CDR1 MRHNA and CDR2 SNTAGT come from the germline V gene. In DNA, the CDR3 is TGTGCCAGCAGTAGGGACAGCTACAATGAGCAGTTCTTC. Translated: CASSRDSYNEQFF.

The chain is built from TRBV3-1 (or the pseudogene TRBV3-2) and TRBJ1-2, with TRBD1 matching over 7 bases. CDR1 LGHDT and CDR2 YNNKEL come from the germline V gene (reference sequence). V gave up 4 bases and J gave up 7 bases; unmatched junction bases: 3. The CDR3 covers 12 residues. CDR3: CASSRGGGGYTF. CDR3 in DNA: TGTGCCAGCAGCCGAGGGGGCGGTGGCTACACCTTC.

The chain carries TRBV18 and TRBJ2-6, with a tentative D call TRBD1 (5 bases). Trimming took off 10 bases at V and 0 bases at J, with 13 bases between the two ends. Per germline, CDR1 KGHSH and CDR2 LQKENI. CDR3 length equals 15 residues. CDR3 loop: CANSKGDSGANVLTF. CDR3 coding DNA: TGTGCCAATTCGAAAGGGGACTCTGGGGCCAACGTCCTGACTTTC.

The V call is TRBV6-1, the J call TRBJ2-7, with D tentatively TRBD1 (5 bases). Germline V gives CDR1 MNHNS, CDR2 SASEGT. The CDR3 runs 15 residues. V dropped 3 bases and J dropped 2 bases, with 14 bases sitting between them. CDR3 in amino acids: CASSDMPGPTYEQYF. The CDR3 DNA reads as TGTGCCAGCAGTGACATGCCAGGGCCGACCTACGAGCAGTACTTC.

This chain joins TRBV12-3 or TRBV12-4 and TRBJ1-4, with unresolved D. V was pared by 11 bases and J by 0 bases, with 10 bases between. The CDR3 runs to 13 residues. The CDR3 loop is CAHLTATNEKLFF. The CDR3, as DNA: TGTGCCCACCTAACCGCAACTAATGAAAAACTGTTTTTT.

The chain has TRBV12-3 or TRBV12-4 and TRBJ2-2; no clear D gene. The CDR3 runs 12 residues. V was pared by 5 bases and J by 5 bases, with 6 bases between. In DNA, the CDR3 is TGTGCCAGCAGTCCTCGGACCGGGGAGCTGTTTTTT. It translates to CASSPRTGELFF.

Only one count was recorded for this clone. J is TRBJ1-6 and V is TRBV28, with 7 nucleotides matching TRBD1. This CDR3 comprises 16 residues. Germline CDR1 is MDHEN and CDR2 is SYDVKM. V was clipped by 6 bases and J by 4 bases; unmatched bases: 9. The CDR3 DNA sequence: TGTGCCAGCAGGCTTAGGGGACAGATATATAATTCACCCCTCCACTTT. Amino acid sequence: CASRLRGQIYNSPLHF.

The rearrangement uses TRBV27 and TRBJ2-5; perhaps TRBD2 as D (5 bases). The length of the CDR3 is 15 residues. Germline CDR1 MNHEY, CDR2 SMNVEV (reference sequence). Trimming shortened V by 3 bases and J by 9 bases, and 20 bases separated the two germline ends. The CDR3 reads CASSFVPTSSGAQYF. In DNA, the CDR3 is TGTGCCAGCAGTTTTGTTCCTACCAGCTCCGGGGCCCAGTACTTC.

A single count supports this clone. This rearrangement joins TRBV6-5 to TRBJ2-5, with TRBD2 identical over 10 bases. J lost 5 bases, V lost 4 bases, and 10 bases had no gene match. Germline V gene data show CDR1 as MNHEY and CDR2 as SVGAGI. The CDR3 has 16 amino acids. CDR3 residues: CASSFHSGGAGETQYF. The CDR3 DNA reads as TGTGCCAGCAGTTTCCACAGCGGGGGGGCCGGTGAGACCCAGTACTTC.

This clone occurred a few times. The chain couples TRBV2 to TRBJ1-5, with TRBD1 matching 8 bases. The CDR3 length is 17 residues. Germline V gene data show CDR1 as SNHLY and CDR2 as FYNNEI. The ends lost 0 bases at V and 2 bases at J; junction bases unmatched: 6. For the CDR3, the DNA is TGTGCCAGCAGTGAAGCGCAGTCGACAGGGGGCAATCAGCCCCAGCATTTT. This gives the protein CASSEAQSTGGNQPQHF.

This chain joins TRBV10-1 and TRBJ2-7; D is unclear. The V and J ends lost 8 bases and 3 bases respectively, with 11 bases between them. CDR1 is WNHNN and CDR2 is SYGVQD in the germline V gene (reference sequence). The CDR3 has 12 residues. The CDR3, as DNA: TGCGCCAGCCACAGACATAGCTACGAGCAGTACTTC. Residues: CASHRHSYEQYF.

The chain uses TRBV7-3 and TRBJ2-3; TRBD2 matches at 10 bases. With 0 bases clipped from V and 6 bases from J, the junction kept 12 bases outside the gene matches. This CDR3 comprises 18 residues. Germline V gene lookup returns CDR1 SGHTA and CDR2 FQGTGA. CDR3 amino acids: CASSLTSVAGGPQDTQYF. The CDR3 coding sequence is TGTGCCAGCAGCTTAACGTCGGTAGCGGGAGGCCCCCAGGATACGCAGTATTTT.

The chain employs TRBV28 and TRBJ1-5; D gene uncertain. Trimming shortened V by 8 bases and J by 3 bases, and 20 bases separated the two germline ends. Germline assignment: CDR1 MDHEN and CDR2 SYDVKM. This CDR3 is 16 amino acids long. The CDR3 is CASGPRNGLNNQPQHF. DNA for the CDR3: TGTGCCAGCGGGCCACGCAACGGACTAAACAATCAGCCCCAGCATTTT.

This rearrangement joins TRBV7-9 to TRBJ1-2, with D possibly TRBD1 on 5 matching bases. The CDR3 contains 12 residues. CDR1 is SEHNR, CDR2 FQNEAQ, per germline (reference sequence). V was pared by 5 bases and J by 7 bases, with 11 bases between. CDR3 in DNA: TGTGCCAGCAGCGGCCGGCAGGGTGGCTACACCTTC. Translating it yields CASSGRQGGYTF.

V is TRBV20-1 and J is TRBJ2-3; TRBD2 agrees at 9 bases. CDR1 and CDR2 from the germline V gene are DFQATT and SNEGSKA (reference sequence). V lost 3 bases to trimming and J lost 0 bases; unmatched junction nucleotides: 7. The CDR3 totals 16 residues. CDR3 in DNA: TGCAGTGCTAGTATTGGCGGGAGGGCTAGCACAGATACGCAGTATTTT. Translated: CSASIGGRASTDTQYF.

The V gene is TRBV7-2, the J gene TRBJ2-5; 8 nucleotides match TRBD2. The CDR3 runs to 14 residues. Germline assignment: CDR1 SGHTA and CDR2 FQGNSA. The trim removed 5 bases at V and 5 bases at J, leaving 7 bases unmatched. The CDR3 region has the DNA TGTGCCAGCAGCCCTAGTAGCGGGGCGGAGACCCAGTACTTC. It codes for CASSPSSGAETQYF.

This sequence joins TRBV5-1 and TRBJ2-3; a possible D gene is TRBD1 (8 bases). V dropped 4 bases and J dropped 10 bases, with 22 bases sitting between them. Germline CDR1 SGHRS, CDR2 YFSETQ. CDR3 length: 15 amino acids. The CDR3: CASSRTGSGEGAQYF. CDR3 in DNA: TGCGCCAGCAGCCGGACAGGGAGCGGGGAGGGGGCGCAGTATTTT. The whole variable domain, filled in from reference TRBV5-1 and TRBJ2-3, reads KAGVTQTPRYLIKTRGQQVTLSCSPISGHRSVSWYQQTPGQGLQFLFEYFSETQRNKGNFPGRFSGRQFSNSRSEMNVSTLELGDSALYLCASSRTGSGEGAQYFGPGTRLTVL.

The rearrangement uses TRBV27 and TRBJ2-7; TRBD2 is a possible D gene (5 bases). The germline V and J ends were trimmed by 8 bases and 2 bases, with 16 bases remaining between them. Germline CDR1 MNHEY, CDR2 SMNVEV (reference sequence). The CDR3 totals 14 residues. CDR3 protein: CASAKRGQAYEQYF. CDR3 sequence (DNA): TGTGCCAGCGCTAAACGAGGGCAGGCCTACGAGCAGTACTTC.